These T cell receptor beta chains were read from a single sample in a study of patients with pleural tuberculosis. TCRdb reanalysed the reads using MiXCR and keeps one entry per CDR3 protein. This repertoire shows just under 30,000 distinct CDR3 sequences, over 15% found once; its top ten account for roughly 3.4%. The sample was peripheral blood. Every receptor here comes from a human donor with pleural tuberculosis. Both conserved end residues are part of each CDR3. Each record gives: V gene, J gene, clone size, D gene, CDR3 protein, CDR3 DNA. A D gene is named only where the DNA matches it firmly. Part of the rows lack a size; the others show once, few, many or a class for expanded clones.

TRBV4-1	TRBJ2-7	many	NA	CASSQVRDNSYEQYF	TGCGCCAGCAGCCAAGTAAGGGACAACTCCTACGAGCAGTACTTC
TRBV10-3	TRBJ1-2	medium-sized	NA	CAISEAGLYGYTF	TGTGCCATCAGTGAGGCAGGACTCTATGGCTACACCTTC
TRBV9	TRBJ2-1	many	NA	CASSVDGKWGDEQFF	TGTGCCAGCAGCGTAGACGGCAAGTGGGGGGATGAGCAGTTCTTC
TRBV15	TRBJ1-2	many	NA	CATSRDRYGYTF	TGTGCCACCAGCAGGGACCGATATGGCTACACCTTC
TRBV11-3	TRBJ1-1	many	TRBD1	CASSQGRGLDTEAFF	TGTGCCAGCAGCCAGGGCAGGGGGCTCGACACTGAAGCTTTCTTT
TRBV18	TRBJ1-2	many	TRBD1	CASARQGVSYGYTF	TGTGCCAGCGCGCGACAGGGAGTGAGTTATGGCTACACCTTC
TRBV6-2/TRBV6-3	TRBJ2-3	large	NA	CASSSTRETDTQYF	TGTGCCAGCAGTTCGACGAGAGAAACAGATACGCAGTATTTT
TRBV29-1	TRBJ2-7	many	NA	CSVKEPGVYEQYF	TGCAGCGTTAAAGAACCAGGGGTGTACGAGCAGTACTTC
TRBV20-1	TRBJ2-3	many	NA	CSAESGQSASTDTQYF	TGCAGTGCTGAGTCTGGACAGTCAGCTAGCACAGATACGCAGTATTTT
TRBV19	TRBJ1-2	many	TRBD1	CASSISNRDRADGYTF	TGTGCCAGTAGTATAAGTAATCGGGACAGGGCTGATGGCTACACCTTC
TRBV5-5	TRBJ2-3	many	TRBD1	CASSFRLRGQVTDTQYF	TGTGCCAGCAGCTTTCGTCTCAGGGGGCAAGTCACAGATACGCAGTATTTT
TRBV7-9	TRBJ1-1	many	NA	CAVREGNTEAFF	TGTGCCGTCCGGGAGGGGAACACTGAAGCTTTCTTT
TRBV4-1	TRBJ2-7	many	NA	CASSHSVGTAPYEQYF	TGCGCCAGCAGCCATTCTGTTGGGACGGCCCCCTACGAGCAGTACTTC
TRBV29-1	TRBJ2-1	many	NA	CSVEEARGRFHEQFF	TGCAGCGTTGAAGAGGCGAGAGGGCGATTTCACGAGCAGTTCTTC
TRBV12-3/TRBV12-4	TRBJ1-2	many	NA	CASSSDNWQANYGYTF	TGTGCCAGCAGTTCAGACAACTGGCAAGCTAACTATGGCTACACCTTC
TRBV15	TRBJ1-5	once	NA	CTTSRMNQPQHF	TGTACCACCAGCAGGATGAACCAGCCCCAGCATTTT
TRBV6-2/TRBV6-3	TRBJ2-5	many	NA	CASSYSTQETQYF	TGTGCCAGCAGTTACTCCACTCAAGAGACCCAGTACTTC
TRBV20-1	TRBJ2-7	many	NA	CSAESTWRRYEQYF	TGCAGTGCTGAAAGTACTTGGAGGAGGTACGAGCAGTACTTC
TRBV7-2	TRBJ1-2	many	NA	CASSGQSGDGYTF	TGTGCCAGCAGCGGACAGTCAGGGGATGGCTACACCTTC
TRBV7-9	TRBJ2-7	many	NA	CASSSIRGPEFYEQYF	TGTGCCAGCAGCTCGATTAGGGGTCCGGAGTTCTACGAGCAGTACTTC
TRBV4-1	TRBJ1-3	NA	NA	CASSQGLGVTGNTIYF	TGCGCCAGCAGCCAAGGATTAGGGGTTACTGGAAACACCATATATTTT
TRBV19	TRBJ1-1	many	NA	CASKREGNTEAFF	TGTGCCAGTAAAAGGGAGGGGAACACTGAAGCTTTCTTT
TRBV4-2	TRBJ1-2	many	NA	CASSQEVGSPSYGYTF	TGTGCCAGCAGCCAGGAGGTCGGATCACCGAGCTATGGCTACACCTTC
TRBV9	TRBJ2-5	few	TRBD2	CASSAGGEETQYF	TGTGCCAGCAGCGCCGGGGGGGAAGAGACCCAGTACTTC
TRBV27	TRBJ2-1	many	TRBD1	CASSMDGDSPSNEQFF	TGTGCCAGCTCCATGGATGGGGACAGTCCTTCCAATGAGCAGTTCTTC
TRBV9	TRBJ1-1	many	NA	CASSVSPSTEAFF	TGTGCCAGCAGCGTGAGCCCTTCCACTGAAGCTTTCTTT
TRBV14	TRBJ2-7	many	NA	CASSQASRASGYEQYF	TGTGCCAGCAGCCAAGCGTCTCGAGCATCCGGTTACGAGCAGTACTTC
TRBV7-6	TRBJ1-1	NA	NA	CAISLTVNTEAFF	TGTGCCATCAGCTTAACGGTGAACACTGAAGCCTTCTTT
TRBV28	TRBJ2-2	many	NA	CASSFPGPYTGELFF	TGTGCCAGCAGTTTCCCAGGGCCCTACACCGGGGAGCTGTTTTTT
TRBV20-1	TRBJ2-3	medium-sized	NA	CSARGQGTSTDTQYF	TGCAGTGCTAGAGGGCAGGGTACTAGCACAGATACGCAGTATTTT
TRBV9	TRBJ2-3	many	NA	CASGAGSLSDTQYF	TGTGCCAGCGGGGCAGGGAGTTTATCGGATACGCAGTATTTT
TRBV2	TRBJ2-3	many	NA	CASSEWGTDTQYF	TGTGCCAGCAGTGAATGGGGCACAGATACGCAGTATTTT
TRBV20-1	TRBJ1-4	medium-sized	NA	CSARDRRRSTEKLFF	TGCAGTGCTAGAGATCGACGGAGGAGTACTGAAAAACTGTTTTTT
TRBV24-1	TRBJ2-3	NA	TRBD1	CATSGRTGDRADTQYF	TGTGCCACCAGTGGTAGAACAGGGGACCGCGCAGATACGCAGTATTTT
TRBV6-1	TRBJ1-1	large	NA	CASFLNTEAFF	TGTGCCAGCTTTTTGAACACTGAAGCTTTCTTT
TRBV2	TRBJ2-7	many	TRBD1	CASSGDRSSYEQYF	TGTGCCAGCAGTGGGGACAGGTCTTCCTACGAGCAGTACTTC
TRBV15	TRBJ2-3	many	TRBD2	CATSRDRSGSGYGRTDTQYF	TGTGCCACCAGCAGAGATAGGAGCGGGAGTGGCTATGGGAGGACAGATACGCAGTATTTT
TRBV2	TRBJ1-1	many	NA	CASSAVQNTEAFF	TGTGCCAGCAGTGCCGTTCAGAACACTGAAGCTTTCTTT
TRBV7-2	TRBJ2-7	many	TRBD2	CASSRGTSGAYEQYF	TGTGCCAGCAGCCGAGGGACTAGCGGGGCCTACGAGCAGTACTTC
TRBV12-3/TRBV12-4	TRBJ2-2	many	TRBD2	CASRLAGLNTGELFF	TGTGCCAGCAGACTAGCGGGACTAAACACCGGGGAGCTGTTTTTT
TRBV29-1	TRBJ1-1	many	NA	CSVVNTEAFF	TGCAGCGTAGTGAACACTGAAGCTTTCTTT
TRBV5-4	TRBJ1-2	many	NA	CASSFGGPITGHENGYTF	TGTGCCAGCAGCTTTGGTGGACCTATTACGGGACACGAAAATGGCTACACCTTC
TRBV10-3	TRBJ2-1	NA	NA	CAISDQGNEQFF	TGTGCCATCAGTGATCAGGGGAATGAGCAGTTCTTC
TRBV29-1	TRBJ1-4	NA	TRBD1	CSVSSTGMEEKLFF	TGCAGCGTTTCCTCGACAGGGATGGAGGAAAAACTGTTCTTT